This T cell receptor beta chain was captured by sequencing in a study of regulatory T cells in long-lasting Graves disease. Study-level results: Those with persistent Graves' had less TCR diversity than newly diagnosed patients.

The CDR3 has 10 residues. The ends were cut back, 1 base at V and 11 bases at J, with 8 bases in the middle. CDR1 is GTSNPN and CDR2 is SVGIG in the germline V gene (reference sequence). CDR3 regions were amplified by Arm-PCR using iRepertoire HTBI primers to build TCR beta libraries. TCRdb redid the calling of the multiplex PCR reads with MiXCR, one entry per CDR3 protein. The sample holds around 360,000 distinct CDR3 sequences, around 15% seen once. The sample holds many counts of this clonotype. Its antigen is currently unknown. Indicated time point: newly diagnosed GD, antithyroid drugs for less than 3 months. RNA from PBMCs was the source of the TCR library. It was American Thyroid Association guidelines that determined Graves' disease diagnosis. This sample was also put to use in a study of T cells in Graves' hyperthyroidism and ophthalmopathy. As that report states: Peripheral blood also featured most of the thyroid clonotypes expanded above 0.001. Ophthalmopathy was told apart from stable hyperthyroidism by a 13 V-J model.

The gene calls are TRBV30 and TRBJ1-1; perhaps TRBD1 as D (5 bases). Sequenced material: peripheral blood mononuclear cells (PBMCs), taken at new diagnosis, from a patient treated with antithyroid drugs. The TCR originated in a woman aged 18-29 years with Graves disease. CDR3 protein: CAWSAEGAFF. In DNA, the CDR3 is TGTGCCTGGAGTGCAGAGGGGGCTTTCTTT.